This T cell receptor beta chain was profiled in a study of CXCR3 chemokines and chemotherapy response in bladder cancer. Germline CDR1 and CDR2: ENHRY and SYGVKD. The V and J ends lost 2 bases and 5 bases, in that order; junction bases with no gene match: 17. The CDR3 loop spans 19 amino acids. From the PCR reads, TCRdb called clonotypes with MiXCR, one entry per CDR3 protein. Here the sample spans about 9,000 distinct CDR3 sequences, 23% being singletons. Worth noting for this clonotype: A far larger clone differs by one base, so this is likely a read error.

The origin of this receptor is a human donor with bladder cancer that did not respond to neoadjuvant chemotherapy. V and J are TRBV10-3 and TRBJ2-1; TRBD1 aligns across 8 bases. This specimen was acquired from a patient whose treatment included neoadjuvant chemotherapy. CDR3 coding DNA: TGTGCCATCAGTGAGCCCGAGTCTGGAAGAGGGGGACAGGACAATGAGCAGTTCTTC. Its translation is CAISEPESGRGGQDNEQFF.